The sample holds a few counts of the clone carrying this T cell receptor (beta chain). From RNA transcripts, TCR beta CDR3 regions were amplified. Initially, a first-round RT-PCR of the TCR CDR3 employed the HTBI primer set. TCRdb re-analysed the multiplex PCR reads in MiXCR, keeping a single row per CDR3 protein. The sample records roughly 380,000 distinct CDR3 sequences, approximately 15% being singletons. Patients counted as stable if ophthalmopathy did not develop within 18 months. The study enrolled patients aged 18 to 65 with newly diagnosed hyperthyroidism of under 2 months' duration. CDR3 length: 13 residues. Germline loops: CDR1 LNHDA, CDR2 SQIVND (reference sequence). The V end lost 10 bases, the J end lost 3 bases, and 15 bases lay between the germline ends. This sample is part of a study of T cells in Graves' hyperthyroidism and ophthalmopathy. Study as a whole: Initial diagnosis, before any treatment, was when peripheral blood was collected.

The TCR originated in a woman in her sixties with Graves' hyperthyroidism. The sequenced material came from blood. The chain combines TRBV19 with TRBJ2-5, with D perhaps matching TRBD1 (7 bases). CDR3 sequence: CATGGQKKETQYF. The CDR3 nucleotides are TGTGCCACCGGGGGACAGAAAAAAGAGACCCAGTACTTC.